This T cell receptor beta chain originates from a study of identical twins. V was cut by 5 bases and J by 3 bases, with 7 bases left in between. Germline CDR1 DFQATT, CDR2 SNEGSKA (reference sequence). CDR3 length: 11 amino acids. This clonotype was seen a few times. Each CDR3 protein gets one entry after TCRdb re-called the 5' RACE reads with MiXCR. Here the sample spans 600,000 to 800,000 distinct CDR3 sequences, about 20% being singletons. The data were also submitted as part of a second study, on T cells expressing NK-cell markers.

Sample: PBMCs. The TCR sequence derives from a woman between 18 and 29 years old in good health. This chain joins TRBV20-1 and TRBJ1-1; no clear D gene. This CDR3 is CSALIDTEAFF. In nucleotides, the CDR3 is TGCAGTGCTTTGATTGACACTGAAGCTTTCTTT.